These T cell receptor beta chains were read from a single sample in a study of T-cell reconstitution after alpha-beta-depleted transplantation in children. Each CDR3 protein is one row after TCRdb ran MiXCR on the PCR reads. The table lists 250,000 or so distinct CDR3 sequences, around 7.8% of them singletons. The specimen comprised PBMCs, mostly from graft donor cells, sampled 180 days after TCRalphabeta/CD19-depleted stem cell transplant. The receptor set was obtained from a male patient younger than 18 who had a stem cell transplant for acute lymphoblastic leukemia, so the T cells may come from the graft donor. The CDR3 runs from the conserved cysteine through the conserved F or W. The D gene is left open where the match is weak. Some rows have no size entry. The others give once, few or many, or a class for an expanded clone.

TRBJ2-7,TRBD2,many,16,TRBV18,TGTGCCAGCTCACCGGGATCTAGCGGGGGCTCCTACGAGCAGTACTTC,CASSPGSSGGSYEQYF
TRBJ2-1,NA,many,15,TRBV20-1,TGCAGTGCTAGAGACGGCACGGAGGCCTACAATGAGCAGTTCTTC,CSARDGTEAYNEQFF
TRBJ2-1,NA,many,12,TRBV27,TGTGCCAGCAGCCAGGACGGCAATGAGCAGTTCTTC,CASSQDGNEQFF
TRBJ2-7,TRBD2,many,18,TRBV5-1,TGCGCCAGCCGAAACTCCGGGACTAGCGGGTTACTACGAGGTGAGCAGTACTTC,CASRNSGTSGLLRGEQYF
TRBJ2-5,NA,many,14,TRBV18,TGTGCCAGCTCACCACCGGGGCCCCAAGAGACCCAGTACTTC,CASSPPGPQETQYF
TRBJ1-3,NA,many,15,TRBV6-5,TGTGCCAGCAGTTCTCCCGGGTTCTCTGGAAACACCATATATTTT,CASSSPGFSGNTIYF
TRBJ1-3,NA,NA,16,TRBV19,TGTGCCAGTAGTAAAGGTCCCACGAGCTCTGGAAACACCATATATTTT,CASSKGPTSSGNTIYF
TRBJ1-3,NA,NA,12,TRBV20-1,TGCAGTGCTAGAGGTTCTGGAAACACCATATATTTT,CSARGSGNTIYF
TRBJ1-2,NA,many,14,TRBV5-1,TGCGCCAGCAGCTTAGGGCAGGGGATCTATGGCTACACCTTC,CASSLGQGIYGYTF
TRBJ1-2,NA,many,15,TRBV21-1,TGTGCCAGCACTCGGACACCTTTAATAAACTATGGCTACACCTTC,CASTRTPLINYGYTF
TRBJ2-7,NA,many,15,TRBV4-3,TGCGCCAGCAGCAAGGGGGACTTTCCTGACTACGAGCAGTACTTC,CASSKGDFPDYEQYF
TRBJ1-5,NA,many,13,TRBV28,TGTGCCAGCAGTTTAAGGGACTATCAGCCCCAGCATTTT,CASSLRDYQPQHF
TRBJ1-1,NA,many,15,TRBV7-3,TGTGCCAGCAGCCCCACAGGGACAACGCACACTGAAGCTTTCTTT,CASSPTGTTHTEAFF
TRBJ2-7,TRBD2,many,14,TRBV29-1,TGCAGCGTTGGCTCTAGCGGGATAGTCCACGAGCAGTACTTC,CSVGSSGIVHEQYF
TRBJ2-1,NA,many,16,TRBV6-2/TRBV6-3,TGTGCCAGCAGTAGACCGCGAACCCCTTTATACAATGAGCAGTTCTTC,CASSRPRTPLYNEQFF
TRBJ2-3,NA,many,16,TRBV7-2,TGTGCCAGCAGCTTACAAACAGGGCCCGTCACAGATACGCAGTATTTT,CASSLQTGPVTDTQYF
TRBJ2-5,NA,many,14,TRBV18,TGTGCCAGCTCACCACCACAGGGAAGGGAGACCCAGTACTTC,CASSPPQGRETQYF